This T cell receptor (beta chain) was captured in a study of T cells after yellow fever vaccination. V trimming: 5 bases; J trimming: 4 bases; junction bases outside the gene matches: 9. Germline loops: CDR1 MNHEY, CDR2 SVGAGI. CDR3 length equals 15 residues. TCRdb processed the 5' RACE reads anew with MiXCR; each CDR3 protein has one entry. This table has some 350,000 distinct CDR3 sequences, around 4.1% appearing once. The chain employs TRBV6-5 and TRBJ2-5; 8 nucleotides align to TRBD2. The starting material was PBMCs, obtained 5 days after the yellow fever booster vaccination. The clonotype originates from a man between 18 and 35 years old who received the YFV17D yellow fever vaccine. CDR3 sequence reads: CASSTSAGGRETQYF. The CDR3 DNA sequence: TGTGCCAGCAGTACTTCCGCGGGGGGAAGAGAGACCCAGTACTTC.